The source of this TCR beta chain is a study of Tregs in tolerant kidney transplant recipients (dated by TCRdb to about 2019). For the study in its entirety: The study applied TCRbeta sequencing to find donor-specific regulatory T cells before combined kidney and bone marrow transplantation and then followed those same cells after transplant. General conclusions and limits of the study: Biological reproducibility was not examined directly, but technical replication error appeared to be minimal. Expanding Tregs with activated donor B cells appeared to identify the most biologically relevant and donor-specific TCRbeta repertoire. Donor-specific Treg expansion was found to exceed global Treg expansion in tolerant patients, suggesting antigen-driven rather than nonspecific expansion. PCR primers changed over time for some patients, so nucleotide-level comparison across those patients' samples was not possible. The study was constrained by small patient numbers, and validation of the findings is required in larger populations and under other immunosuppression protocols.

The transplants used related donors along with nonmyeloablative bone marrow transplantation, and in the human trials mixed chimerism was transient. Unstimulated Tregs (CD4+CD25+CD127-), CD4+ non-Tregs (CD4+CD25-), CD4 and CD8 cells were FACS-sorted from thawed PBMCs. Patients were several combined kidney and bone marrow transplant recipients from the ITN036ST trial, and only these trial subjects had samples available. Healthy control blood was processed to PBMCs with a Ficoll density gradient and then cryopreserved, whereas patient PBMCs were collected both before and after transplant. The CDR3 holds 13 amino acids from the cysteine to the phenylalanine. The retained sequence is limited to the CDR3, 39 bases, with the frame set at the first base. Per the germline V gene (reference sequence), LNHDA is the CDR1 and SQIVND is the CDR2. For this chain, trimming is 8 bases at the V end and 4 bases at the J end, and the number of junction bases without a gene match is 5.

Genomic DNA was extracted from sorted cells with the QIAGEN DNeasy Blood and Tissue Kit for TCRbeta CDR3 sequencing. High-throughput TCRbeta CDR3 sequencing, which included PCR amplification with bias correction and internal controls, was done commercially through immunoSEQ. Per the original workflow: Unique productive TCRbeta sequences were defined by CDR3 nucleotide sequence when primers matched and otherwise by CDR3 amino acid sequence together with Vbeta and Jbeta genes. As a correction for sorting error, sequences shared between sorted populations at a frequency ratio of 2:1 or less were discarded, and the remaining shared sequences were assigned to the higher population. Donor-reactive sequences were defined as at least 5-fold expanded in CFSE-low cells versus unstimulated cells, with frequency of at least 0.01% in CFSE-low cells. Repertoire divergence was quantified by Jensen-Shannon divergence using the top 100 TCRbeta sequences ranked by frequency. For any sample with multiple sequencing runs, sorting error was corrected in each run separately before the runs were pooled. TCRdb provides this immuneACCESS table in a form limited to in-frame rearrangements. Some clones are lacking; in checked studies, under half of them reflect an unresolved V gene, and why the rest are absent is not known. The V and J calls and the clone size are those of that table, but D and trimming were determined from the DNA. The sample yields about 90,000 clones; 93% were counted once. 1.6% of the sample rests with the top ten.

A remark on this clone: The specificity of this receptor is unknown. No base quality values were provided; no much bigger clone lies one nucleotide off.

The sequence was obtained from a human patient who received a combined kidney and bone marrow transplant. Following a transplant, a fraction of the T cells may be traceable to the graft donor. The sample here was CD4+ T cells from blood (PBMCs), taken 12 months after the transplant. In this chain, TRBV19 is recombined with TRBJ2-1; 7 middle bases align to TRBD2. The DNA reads TGTGCCAGTTCAACTAGCGCGTACAATGAGCAGTTCTTC. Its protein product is CASSTSAYNEQFF.